This T cell receptor (beta chain) was obtained from a study of cytomegalovirus exposure and HLA in healthy donors. Study-level information: In an earlier analysis, 117 million unique TCR beta sequences were found from some 180 million T cells.

Findings and limits, study-wide: Rarity held for most TCR sequences, but there were some public TCRs that occurred in many donors. Some TCR beta chains (about 170 of them) were listed as cytomegalovirus-associated.

Notes on this clone: Its antigen remains unidentified.

60 Vbeta and 13 Jbeta primers were used in PCR. TCRdb's table, derived via immunoSEQ multiplex PCR, lists solely in-frame clones and lacks some. Among over 100,000 clones listed, roughly 71% were seen once. The CDR3 loop spans 14 amino acids. After removal of 6 bases from V and 1 base from J, the junction contained 5 bases not matched to a gene. Germline-derived CDR1 and CDR2 are SNHLY and FYNNEI. The sample comprised PBMCs. This receptor was taken from a woman aged 40 to 55 in good health and CMV-seronegative. The chain carries TRBV2 and TRBJ1-1, with 7 bases fitting TRBD1. CDR3 sequence: CASRGDRQNTEAFF. CDR3 coding DNA: TGTGCCAGCAGAGGGGACAGACAGAACACTGAAGCTTTCTTT.